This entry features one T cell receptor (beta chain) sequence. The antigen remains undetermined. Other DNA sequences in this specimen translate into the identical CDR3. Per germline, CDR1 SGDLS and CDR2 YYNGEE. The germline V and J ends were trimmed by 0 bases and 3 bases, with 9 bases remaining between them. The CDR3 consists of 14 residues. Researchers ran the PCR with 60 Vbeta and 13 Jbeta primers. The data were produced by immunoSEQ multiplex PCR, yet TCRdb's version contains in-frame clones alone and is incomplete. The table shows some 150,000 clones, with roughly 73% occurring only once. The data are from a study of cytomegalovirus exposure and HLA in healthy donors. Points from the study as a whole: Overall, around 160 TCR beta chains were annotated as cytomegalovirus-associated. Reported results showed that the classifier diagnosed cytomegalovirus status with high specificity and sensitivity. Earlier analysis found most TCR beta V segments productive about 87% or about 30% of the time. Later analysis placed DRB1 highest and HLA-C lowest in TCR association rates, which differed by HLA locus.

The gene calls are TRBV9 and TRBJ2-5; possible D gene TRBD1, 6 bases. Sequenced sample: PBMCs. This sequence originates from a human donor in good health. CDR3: CASSVVAGEETQYF. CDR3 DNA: TGTGCCAGCAGCGTAGTGGCAGGGGAAGAGACCCAGTACTTC. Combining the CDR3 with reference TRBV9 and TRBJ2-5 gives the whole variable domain DSGVTQTPKHLITATGQRVTLRCSPRSGDLSVYWYQQSLDQGLQFLIQYYNGEERAKGNILERFSAQQFPDLHSELNLSSLELGDSALYFCASSVVAGEETQYFGPGTRLLVL.